Shown below are 10 T cell receptor beta chains from a single sample sequenced in a study of response to subunit inactivated influenza vaccine. A single record per CDR3 protein comes from TCRdb applying MiXCR to the RT-PCR reads. The sample holds around 520,000 distinct CDR3 sequences, about an eighth seen once. Material: PBMCs from blood, obtained on the day of vaccination. These receptor sequences come from a man aged 50-59 years who received an inactivated influenza vaccine.

The rearrangement links TRBV20-1 to TRBJ2-3; TRBD2 agrees at 8 bases. Germline V gives CDR1 DFQATT, CDR2 SNEGSKA (reference sequence). The V and J ends lost 5 bases and 5 bases, in that order; junction bases with no gene match: 9. This CDR3 spans 14 amino acids. The DNA for the CDR3 is TGCAGTGCTCCTATCCGGGGGGGGCTAGATACGCAGTATTTT. Translating it yields CSAPIRGGLDTQYF.

The chain uses TRBV7-2 and TRBJ2-1, with D perhaps assigned TRBD1 or TRBD2 (6 bases each). Germline CDR1 SGHTA, CDR2 FQGNSA. Deletions cut 5 bases from V and 2 bases from J, with 10 bases between. This CDR3 is built from 14 residues. The CDR3 region is CASSRGTTYNEQFF. CDR3 DNA sequence: TGTGCCAGCAGCCGCGGGACAACCTACAATGAGCAGTTCTTC.

The chain carries TRBV5-6 and TRBJ1-2; D gene ambiguous. The length of the CDR3 is 14 residues. Germline V CDR1 and CDR2: SGHDT, YYEEEE. V lost 3 bases and J lost 4, with 13 bases in between. DNA of the CDR3: TGTGCCAGCAGCTCCCCGGGGTCCCCCTATGGCTACACCTTC. This codes for CASSSPGSPYGYTF.

This clonotype was seen only once. The rearrangement joins TRBV7-9 to TRBJ2-3; TRBD2 matches 9 bases. Germline V lookup: CDR1 SEHNR, CDR2 FQNEAQ (reference sequence). V lost 1 base to trimming and J lost 4 bases; unmatched junction nucleotides: 9. The CDR3 is 17 amino acids. In nucleotides, the CDR3 is TGTGCCAGCAGCTTAGGGGGCTCCGGGACTAGCCCAGATACGCAGTATTTT. Amino acid sequence: CASSLGGSGTSPDTQYF.

The V and J genes are TRBV20-1 and TRBJ2-3, with D tentatively TRBD2 (5 bases). Germline loops: CDR1 DFQATT, CDR2 SNEGSKA (reference sequence). This CDR3 contains 15 residues. V dropped 3 bases and J dropped 3 bases, with 16 bases sitting between them. DNA of the CDR3: TGCAGTGCTAGGGCCGCGCCCCGAGGGACAGATACGCAGTATTTT. Translation: CSARAAPRGTDTQYF.

The rearrangement joins TRBV18 to TRBJ2-7; TRBD2 matches at 11 bases. V was clipped by 4 bases and J by 5 bases; unmatched bases: 10. In germline, CDR1 is KGHSH, CDR2 LQKENI. The CDR3 runs 16 residues. As DNA, the CDR3 is TGTGCCAGCTCACAAACCATAGCGGGAGGGCCCCACGAGCAGTACTTC. This encodes CASSQTIAGGPHEQYF.

Many counts were recorded for this clonotype. The chain combines TRBV12-3 or TRBV12-4 with TRBJ1-3; the D is unclear. Trimming cost V 2 bases and J 9 bases, with 11 bases left between them. The CDR3 loop spans 13 amino acids. The DNA for the CDR3 is TGTGCCAGCAGTTTAACTAGCTTGATCACCATATATTTT. Translated: CASSLTSLITIYF.

The rearrangement links TRBV5-5 to TRBJ2-7; 7 bases agree with TRBD1. V shed 4 bases, J shed 5 bases, and the junction held 6 bases outside the gene matches. Germline loops: CDR1 SGHKS, CDR2 YYEKEE (reference sequence). The CDR3 totals 13 residues. The CDR3 protein is CASSPQDRDEQYF. The CDR3 bases are TGTGCCAGCAGCCCCCAAGACAGGGACGAGCAGTACTTC.

This clonotype was seen a few times. The chain joins TRBV5-4 to TRBJ2-1; 14 nucleotides line up with TRBD2. The trim removed 2 bases at V and 3 bases at J, leaving 7 bases unmatched. The CDR3 is made up of 18 amino acids. Per the germline V gene, CDR1 is SGHNT and CDR2 is YYREEE (reference sequence). The CDR3 protein is CASSFPGTSGGGYNEQFF. DNA for the CDR3: TGTGCCAGCAGCTTTCCCGGGACTAGCGGGGGCGGCTACAATGAGCAGTTCTTC.

The rearrangement joins TRBV2 to TRBJ2-2; D ambiguous. The V gene lost 6 bases and the J gene lost 3 bases, with 14 bases spanning the gap. Germline lookup yields CDR1 SNHLY and CDR2 FYNNEI. The CDR3 contains 15 residues. The CDR3 sequence is CASRRHGGDTGELFF. The CDR3 DNA reads as TGTGCCAGCAGGCGTCACGGTGGGGACACCGGGGAGCTGTTTTTT.